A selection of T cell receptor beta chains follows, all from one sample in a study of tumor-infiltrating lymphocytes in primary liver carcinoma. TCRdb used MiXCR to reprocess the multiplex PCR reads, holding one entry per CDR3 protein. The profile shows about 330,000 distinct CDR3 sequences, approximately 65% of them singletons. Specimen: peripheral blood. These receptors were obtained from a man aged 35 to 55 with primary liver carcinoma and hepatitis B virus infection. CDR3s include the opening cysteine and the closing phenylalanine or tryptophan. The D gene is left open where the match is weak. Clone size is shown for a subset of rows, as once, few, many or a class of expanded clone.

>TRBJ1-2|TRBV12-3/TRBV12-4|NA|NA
CISSLGQNGYTF
TGTATCAGCAGTTTAGGACAGAATGGCTACACCTTC
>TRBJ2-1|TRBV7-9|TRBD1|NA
CASSVGQGHNEQFF
TGTGCCAGCAGCGTGGGACAGGGCCACAACGAGCAGTTCTTC
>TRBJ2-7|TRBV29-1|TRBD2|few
CSAILAGMSYEQYF
TGCAGCGCCATACTAGCGGGGATGTCCTACGAGCAGTACTTC
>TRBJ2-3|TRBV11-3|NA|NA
CASSPGGGPTYAQYF
TGTGCCAGCAGCCCTGGAGGGGGACCCACATATGCGCAGTATTTT
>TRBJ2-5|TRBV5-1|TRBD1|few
CASSPGTEQETQYF
TGCGCCAGCAGCCCGGGGACAGAACAAGAGACCCAGTACTTC
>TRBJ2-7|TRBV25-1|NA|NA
CATEQGHGQYF
TGTGCCACCGAACAGGGACACGGGCAGTACTTC
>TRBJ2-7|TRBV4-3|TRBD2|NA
CASSQGTIRGAGSSGRAYEQYF
TGCGCCAGCAGCCAAGGTACCATTCGGGGGGCTGGGTCTAGCGGGAGGGCGTACGAGCAGTACTTC
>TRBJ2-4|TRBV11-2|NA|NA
CASSLIQGTQNIQYF
TGTGCCAGCAGCCTAATCCAGGGGACTCAAAACATTCAGTACTTC
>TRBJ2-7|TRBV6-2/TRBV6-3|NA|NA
CASTGARQYEQYF
TGTGCCAGCACCGGAGCTCGGCAGTACGAGCAGTACTTC
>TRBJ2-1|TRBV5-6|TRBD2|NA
CASSLGGTSRGMGSYNEQFF
TGTGCCAGCAGCTTGGGGGGGACTAGCCGCGGAATGGGCTCCTACAATGAGCAGTTCTTC